The 11 T cell receptor beta chains given below trace back to one sample, sequenced in a study of CD4 and CD8 cells across lung adenocarcinoma regions. TCRdb processed the PCR reads anew with MiXCR; each CDR3 protein has one entry. Of around 8,600 distinct CDR3 sequences listed, around half are singletons. The sequenced material came from CD8+ T cells from the center of a lung tumor. The receptors shown here come from a female donor with lung adenocarcinoma. The CD4 and CD8 labels of this study may be unreliable.

This CDR3 reads CASSERMGGGWEDTQYF. The CDR3 DNA reads TGTGCCAGCAGTGAGCGGATGGGGGGAGGGTGGGAAGATACGCAGTACTTC. The chain carries TRBV6-1 and TRBJ2-4, with 7 bases aligning to TRBD2. The CDR3 covers 17 residues. The germline CDR1 and CDR2 sequences are MNHNS and SASEGT. The V segment lost 3 bases and the J segment 13 bases; nucleotides outside the gene matches: 21.

This clonotype appeared a single time. The chain is built from TRBV7-2 and TRBJ2-7; a weak D match, TRBD2 (6 bases). Germline V lookup: CDR1 SGHTA, CDR2 FQGNSA. The ends were cut back, 4 bases at V and 6 bases at J, with 19 bases in the middle. The CDR3 has 15 residues. The CDR3 protein is CASSSTGTGSGEQYF. CDR3 nucleotides: TGTGCCAGCAGCTCAACCGGGACTGGCTCCGGCGAGCAGTACTTC.

This sequence joins TRBV11-1 and TRBJ2-3; 7 bases fit TRBD1. The DNA end favors TRBJ2-7, so the J call may be wrong. Per the germline V gene, CDR1 is SGHAT and CDR2 is FQDESV (reference sequence). The CDR3 is made up of 15 amino acids. CDR3 sequence: CARGLGGRDPDTQYF. DNA of the CDR3: TGTGCCAGGGGCTTAGGGGGCCGTGACCCAGATACGCAGTACTTC.

The chain uses TRBV12-3 or TRBV12-4 and TRBJ2-3; tentative D call: TRBD1 (6 bases). The CDR3 loop spans 14 amino acids. The CDR3 DNA reads TGTGCGAGCCTTGGGGGCCGGGCCCGAGAGACCCAGTATTTT. It is translated as CASLGGRARETQYF.

The chain has TRBV10-3 and TRBJ2-3, with a tentative D call TRBD1 (7 bases). V was cut by 11 bases and J by 2 bases, with 20 bases left in between. The CDR3 runs to 15 residues. CDR1 and CDR2 (germline): ENHRY, SYGVKD. DNA of the CDR3: TGTGCCGGGAGGCTAGGGGGCAGTGTCACAGATACGCAGTATTTT. Translating it yields CAGRLGGSVTDTQYF.

The V call is TRBV12-3 or TRBV12-4, the J call TRBJ2-1; a possible D gene is TRBD2 (6 bases). The J call may be in error: the DNA end matches TRBJ2-7 better. There are 14 residues in the CDR3. The CDR3 sequence: CASSFQGLSYEQYF. The CDR3, as DNA: TGTGCCAGCAGTTTCCAGGGACTCTCCTACGAGCAGTACTTC.

This clonotype was recorded a few times. The chain links TRBV6-1 to TRBJ2-1; D not resolved. This CDR3 region has 13 residues. Deletions cut 7 bases from V and 8 bases from J, with 15 bases between. In germline, CDR1 is MNHNS, CDR2 SASEGT. The CDR3 nucleotides are TGTGCCAGCATAGGACGGGTTGACTATGAGCAGTTCTTC. Its protein product is CASIGRVDYEQFF.

There are a few counts of this clonotype. This rearrangement joins TRBV6-1 to TRBJ2-4; D may match TRBD1 or TRBD2 (5 bases each). Germline loops: CDR1 MNHNS, CDR2 SASEGT. CDR3 length: 14 amino acids. Trimming left V 5 bases short and J 13 bases short, with 21 bases between. The CDR3: CASSRRDLLATQYF. The CDR3 DNA follows: TGTGCCAGCAGTAGACGGGACCTCTTAGCCACCCAGTACTTC.

On this clonotype: At one boundary the junction diverges from the germline segment, which might be a read error. The CDR3 is CVGLLGVSTGAQYF. DNA for the CDR3: TGCGTGGGCCTCCTGGGGGTGAGCACAGGGGCGCAGTATTTT. The chain combines TRBV7-6 with TRBJ2-3; 7 nucleotides line up with TRBD1. CDR1 and CDR2 (germline): SGHVS, FNYEAQ. This CDR3 comprises 14 residues. The variable domain in full, completed from reference TRBV7-6 and TRBJ2-3, reads GAGVSQSPRYKVTKRGQDVALRCDPISGHVSLYWYRQALGQGPEFLTYFNYEAQQDKSGLPNDRFSAERPEGSISTLTIQRTEQRDSAMYRCVGLLGVSTGAQYFGPGTRLTVL.

This clonotype was seen a single time. An end of the junction does not agree with germline; a read error may underlie this. The V call is TRBV27, the J call TRBJ2-3; D is unresolved. The CDR3 is made up of 14 amino acids. Germline CDR1 MNHEY, CDR2 SMNVEV (reference sequence). DNA for the CDR3: TGTGCGGGCCGCGTGGGCCGCCTCACAGAGACGCAGTATTTC. It encodes CAGRVGRLTETQYF.

A note on this clonotype: At one of its ends the junction is not consistent with the germline gene, which may arise from a read error. The CDR3, as DNA: TGTGCCCGCCTGGCTGTCAGGCCAGATGCGCAGTTTTTC. This codes for CARLAVRPDAQFF. The rearrangement joins TRBV7-6 to TRBJ2-1; D is unclear. Germline V gene data show CDR1 as SGHVS and CDR2 as FNYEAQ. This CDR3 has 13 amino acids.